This TCR beta chain derives from a study of blood T cell repertoires in COVID-19. This clone has a single count. The CDR3 consists of 15 residues. Germline CDR1 reads GTSNPN; CDR2 reads SVGIG (reference sequence). Trimming took 5 bases from V and 0 from J, leaving 16 bases between them. Study processing details: It was from reference gene primer amplification that nucleated cell counts were estimated. Sequencing was performed with immunoSEQ multiplex PCR; in TCRdb, only in-frame clones are kept and a portion is missing. The V and J calls and clone size were taken over from that table, and D and trimming were inferred from the DNA. The repertoire has 250,000 to 400,000 clones, more than 70% of them found once; the top ten carry 5.3%. Clinical history as reported by participants underpinned cohort assignment.

The sample taken for sequencing was PBMCs or T cells enriched from blood (not recorded which). The source of this sequence is a woman aged 25 to 39 who had recovered from COVID-19. This rearrangement joins TRBV30 to TRBJ1-2, with D possibly being TRBD1 (6 bases). This CDR3 is CAWADFGTTNYGYTF. The CDR3 DNA sequence: TGTGCCTGGGCAGATTTCGGGACAACTAACTATGGCTACACCTTC. The full variable domain, with the rest looked up from reference TRBV30 and TRBJ1-2, is SQTIHQWPATLVQPVGSPLSLECTVEGTSNPNLYWYRQAAGRGLQLLFYSVGIGQISSEVPQNLSASRPQDRQFILSSKKLLLSDSGFYLCAWADFGTTNYGYTFGSGTRLTVV.